One sample yielded the 10 T cell receptor beta chains listed below, sequenced in a study of shared clonotypes between healthy human individuals. Naive CD8 cells were CD45RO-negative, positively selected for CCR7, excluding terminally differentiated effector memory CD45RA+ cells. The table came from immunoSEQ multiplex PCR; TCRdb's copy has only in-frame clones and leaves some out. The data show roughly 590,000 clones, 95% to 96% seen once. Sequencing was done on a sample of naive CD8+ T cells sorted from blood. These receptors came from a woman in her 30s in good health.

V is TRBV11-2 and J is TRBJ2-7; perhaps TRBD1 as D (6 bases). Germline V gene data show CDR1 as SGHAT and CDR2 as FQNNGV. Deletions cut 4 bases from V and 3 bases from J, with 13 bases between. CDR3 length: 14 residues. As DNA, the CDR3 is TGTGCCAGCAGCTCTCGACAGGAAAACTACGAGCAGTACTTC. Translation: CASSSRQENYEQYF.

The chain is built from TRBV13 and TRBJ2-7, with TRBD2 identical over 7 bases. CDR3 length: 15 amino acids. After removal of 6 bases from V and 3 bases from J, the junction contained 11 bases not matched to a gene. Germline CDR1 and CDR2: PRHDT and FYEKMQ (reference sequence). The CDR3 region has the DNA TGTGCCAGCAGTGGCCCAGCGGGACTACACTACGAGCAGTACTTC. Translated: CASSGPAGLHYEQYF.

The rearrangement links TRBV18 to TRBJ2-7; TRBD2 is a possible D gene (5 bases). The germline CDR1 and CDR2 sequences are KGHSH and LQKENI. V was clipped by 0 bases and J by 7 bases, with 13 bases between them. The CDR3 is 14 amino acids. The CDR3 nucleotides are TGTGCCAGCTCACCACCTGGAGGCACGGGAGAGCAGTACTTC. Its translation is CASSPPGGTGEQYF.

The chain employs TRBV6-6 and TRBJ2-7, with D unresolved. Germline CDR1 and CDR2: MNHNY and SVGAGI (reference sequence). This CDR3 spans 12 amino acids. V lost 6 bases to trimming and J lost 3 bases, with 9 bases between them. CDR3 region: CASSWESYEQYF. The CDR3 DNA sequence: TGTGCCAGCAGCTGGGAAAGCTACGAGCAGTACTTC.

The rearrangement joins TRBV7-9 to TRBJ2-1; TRBD2 matches at 7 bases. The CDR3 loop spans 13 amino acids. From germline, CDR1 is SEHNR and CDR2 FQNEAQ (reference sequence). V gave up 2 bases and J gave up 10 bases; unmatched junction bases: 5. The DNA for the CDR3 is TGTGCCAGCAGCTTACCGGGGGAGGGGGAGCAGTTCTTC. Protein: CASSLPGEGEQFF.

J is TRBJ2-7 and V is TRBV4-2, with D uncertain. From germline, CDR1 is LGHNA and CDR2 YNFKEQ. V was pared by 1 base and J by 0 bases, with 16 bases between. CDR3 length: 17 residues. The CDR3 DNA follows: TGTGCCAGCAGCCAAGCGTTGGTGACGAAAGACTCCTACGAGCAGTACTTC. Translation: CASSQALVTKDSYEQYF.

This chain connects TRBV4-2 to TRBJ2-2, with D possibly TRBD2 on 6 matching bases. Germline values: CDR1 LGHNA, CDR2 YNFKEQ. The germline V and J ends were trimmed by 2 bases and 2 bases, with 15 bases remaining between them. The CDR3 has 17 amino acids. CDR3 sequence: CASSQPLGTVNTGELFF. Written as DNA, the CDR3 is TGTGCCAGCAGCCAACCCCTAGGGACTGTCAACACCGGGGAGCTGTTTTTT.

V and J are TRBV28 and TRBJ2-7; D is uncertain. Germline CDR1 reads MDHEN; CDR2 reads SYDVKM. CDR3 length equals 12 residues. The V gene lost 2 bases and the J gene lost 6 bases, with 8 bases spanning the gap. CDR3 sequence reads: CASSLMWAEQYF. The CDR3 nucleotides are TGTGCCAGCAGTTTAATGTGGGCCGAGCAGTACTTC.

The chain is built from TRBV28 and TRBJ2-4; 7 bases are a match to TRBD1. This CDR3 spans 10 amino acids. After removal of 11 bases from V and 10 bases from J, the junction contained 5 bases not matched to a gene. CDR1 is MDHEN, CDR2 SYDVKM, per germline. The CDR3 sequence: CAATGVIQYF. Here the CDR3 DNA reads TGTGCCGCTACAGGGGTTATTCAGTACTTC.

The chain carries TRBV13 and TRBJ2-2; the match to TRBD2 covers 12 bases. CDR1 and CDR2 from the germline V gene are PRHDT and FYEKMQ (reference sequence). The J segment lost 6 bases and the V segment lost 5 bases, leaving 7 bases of the junction unmatched. This CDR3 is 16 amino acids long. CDR3 in amino acids: CASSHRLAGDPGELFF. CDR3 bases: TGTGCCAGCAGCCACAGACTAGCGGGAGATCCCGGGGAGCTGTTTTTT. Variable domain in full (rest from reference TRBV13 and TRBJ2-2): AAGVIQSPRHLIKEKRETATLKCYPIPRHDTVYWYQQGPGQDPQFLISFYEKMQSDKGSIPDRFSAQQFSDYHSELNMSSLELGDSALYFCASSHRLAGDPGELFFGEGSRLTVL.